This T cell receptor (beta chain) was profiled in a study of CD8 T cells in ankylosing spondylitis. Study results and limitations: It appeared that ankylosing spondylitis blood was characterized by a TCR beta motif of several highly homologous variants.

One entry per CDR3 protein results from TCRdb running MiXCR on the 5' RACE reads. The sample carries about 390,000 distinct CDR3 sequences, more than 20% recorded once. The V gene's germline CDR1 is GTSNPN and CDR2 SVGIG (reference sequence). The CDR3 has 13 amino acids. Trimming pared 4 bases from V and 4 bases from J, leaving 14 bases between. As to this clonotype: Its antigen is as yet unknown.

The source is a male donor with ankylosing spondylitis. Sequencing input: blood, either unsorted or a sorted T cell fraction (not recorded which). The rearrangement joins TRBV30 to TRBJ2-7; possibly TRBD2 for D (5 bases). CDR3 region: CAWTLRGSYEQYF. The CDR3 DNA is TGTGCCTGGACCTTACGGGGTAGTTACGAGCAGTACTTC.